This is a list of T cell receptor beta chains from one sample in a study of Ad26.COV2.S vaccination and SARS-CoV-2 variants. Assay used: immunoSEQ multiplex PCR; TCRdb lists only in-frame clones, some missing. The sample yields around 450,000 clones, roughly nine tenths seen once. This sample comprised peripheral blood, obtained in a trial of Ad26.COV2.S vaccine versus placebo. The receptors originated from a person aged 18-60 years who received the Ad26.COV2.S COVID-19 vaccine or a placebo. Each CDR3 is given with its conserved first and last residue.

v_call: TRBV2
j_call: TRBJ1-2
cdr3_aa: CASSWDRGPSGYTF

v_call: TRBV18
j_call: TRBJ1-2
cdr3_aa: CASSASGNGYGYTF

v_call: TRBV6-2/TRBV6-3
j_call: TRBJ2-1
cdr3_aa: CASSLIRGENYNEQFF

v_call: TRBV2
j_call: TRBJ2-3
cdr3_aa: CASRLQGTSTDTQYF

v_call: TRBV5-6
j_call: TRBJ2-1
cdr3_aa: CASSAAGTPNEQFF

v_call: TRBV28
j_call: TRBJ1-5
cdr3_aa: CASITGPRGQPQHF

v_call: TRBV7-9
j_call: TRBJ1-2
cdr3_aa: CASSLAIMDYGYTF

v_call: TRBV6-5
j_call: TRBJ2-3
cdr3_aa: CASSYGGSGTDTQYF

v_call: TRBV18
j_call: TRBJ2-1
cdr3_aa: CASSPQPGQNEQFF

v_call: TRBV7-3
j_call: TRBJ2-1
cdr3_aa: CASSLKTGIEQFF

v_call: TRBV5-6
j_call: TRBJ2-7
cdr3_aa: CASSSRESLVFYEQYF

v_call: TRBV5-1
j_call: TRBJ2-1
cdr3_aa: CASSLLAGGDNEQFF

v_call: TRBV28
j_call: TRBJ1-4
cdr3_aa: CASSRAGATNEKLFF

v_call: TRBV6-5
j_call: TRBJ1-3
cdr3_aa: CASRQGSGNTIYF

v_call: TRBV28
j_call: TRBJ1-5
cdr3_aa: CASSGGLGNQPQHF

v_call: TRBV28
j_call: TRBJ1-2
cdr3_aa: CASRGPKYGYTF

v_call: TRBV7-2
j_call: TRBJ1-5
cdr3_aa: CASSTRQGNQPQHF

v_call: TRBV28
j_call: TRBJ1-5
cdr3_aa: CASKPPNQPQHF

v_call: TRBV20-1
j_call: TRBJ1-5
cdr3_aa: CSASLENNQPQHF

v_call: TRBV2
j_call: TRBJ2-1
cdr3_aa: CASSALGPYNEQFF

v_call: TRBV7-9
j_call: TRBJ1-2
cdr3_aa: CASSLVNTMDYGYTF

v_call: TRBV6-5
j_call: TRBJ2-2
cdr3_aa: CASSYWGADTGELFF

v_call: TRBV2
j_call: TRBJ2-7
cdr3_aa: CASRKQGFYEQYF

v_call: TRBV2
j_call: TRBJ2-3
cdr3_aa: CASMVVGTDTQYF

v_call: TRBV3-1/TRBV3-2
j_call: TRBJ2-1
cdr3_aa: CASSQDVTQRSYNEQFF

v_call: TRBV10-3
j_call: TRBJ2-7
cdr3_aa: CAISQTGEQYF

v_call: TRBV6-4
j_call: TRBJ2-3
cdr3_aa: CASSERDLTDTQYF

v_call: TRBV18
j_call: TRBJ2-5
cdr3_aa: CASSLTGTGTSGDRETQYF

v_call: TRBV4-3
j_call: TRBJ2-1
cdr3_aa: CASSQDRRANAYNEQFF

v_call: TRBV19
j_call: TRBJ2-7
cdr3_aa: CASSIGRGLTYEQYF

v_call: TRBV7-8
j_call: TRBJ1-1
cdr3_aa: CASSRWGESGTEAFF

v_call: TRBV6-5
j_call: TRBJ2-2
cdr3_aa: CASSYDSTYGELFF

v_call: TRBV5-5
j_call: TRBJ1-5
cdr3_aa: CASSLNAGPRGDQPQHF

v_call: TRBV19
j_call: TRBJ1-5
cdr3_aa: CASSRGLTDGPQHF

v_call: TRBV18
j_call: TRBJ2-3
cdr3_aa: CASSRGLTGVSTDTQYF

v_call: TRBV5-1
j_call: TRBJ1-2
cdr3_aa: CASTKSTGDYGYTF

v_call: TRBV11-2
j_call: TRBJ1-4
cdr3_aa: CASSRGHLWEKLFF

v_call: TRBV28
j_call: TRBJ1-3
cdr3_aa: CASTTRGYGNTIYF

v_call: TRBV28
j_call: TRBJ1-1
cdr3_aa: CASSPRLGGTEAFF

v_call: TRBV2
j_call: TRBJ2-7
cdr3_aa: CASSDVVAASYEQYF

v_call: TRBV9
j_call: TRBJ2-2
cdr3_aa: CASSVGLAGATNTGELFF

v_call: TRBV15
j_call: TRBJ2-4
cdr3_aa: CATSRGTDLAKNIQYF

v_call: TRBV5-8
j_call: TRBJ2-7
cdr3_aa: CASSLGSGGRTPYEQYF

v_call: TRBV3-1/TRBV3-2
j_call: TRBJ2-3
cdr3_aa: CASSQDGGTYSTDTQYF

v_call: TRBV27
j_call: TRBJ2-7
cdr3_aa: CASSQTDTSEQYF

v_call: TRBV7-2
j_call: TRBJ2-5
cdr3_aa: CASSLNPSTIQETQYF